Following are 5 T cell receptor beta chains from one sample sequenced in a study of T cells after yellow fever vaccination. MiXCR, applied by TCRdb to the 5' RACE reads, yields one record per CDR3 protein. Among a few hundred thousand distinct CDR3 sequences listed, about a sixth were seen once. The sample in question was PBMCs, obtained less than 6 days after the first yellow fever vaccination. The receptors here all came from a man aged 18 to 29 who received the YFV17D yellow fever vaccine.

This clonotype turned up a few times. The genes are TRBV10-2 and TRBJ1-3; D is uncertain. CDR3 size: 14 residues. CDR1 is WSHSY and CDR2 is SAAADI in the germline V gene. With 6 bases removed from V and 0 bases from J, the gap between germline ends came to 9 bases. CDR3 loop: CASRVRSSGNTIYF. In DNA, the CDR3 is TGCGCCAGCAGGGTCAGGTCCTCTGGAAACACCATATATTTT.

The rearrangement joins TRBV20-1 to TRBJ1-1, with 8 bases fitting TRBD1. The CDR3 extends over 15 amino acids. In germline, CDR1 is DFQATT, CDR2 SNEGSKA (reference sequence). The V gene end was trimmed by 1 base and the J gene end by 5 bases; junction bases not matched to a gene: 9. The CDR3 reads CSARGGRGLGTEAFF. CDR3 bases: TGCAGTGCTAGAGGGGGCAGGGGGCTGGGAACTGAAGCTTTCTTT.

The chain joins TRBV12-3 or TRBV12-4 to TRBJ2-1, with D possibly TRBD1 on 6 matching bases. The CDR3 is 14 amino acids. Trimming left V 2 bases short and J 8 bases short, with 13 bases between. CDR3 residues: CASSLQGTTDEQFF. In DNA, the CDR3 is TGTGCCAGCAGTTTACAAGGGACAACCGATGAGCAGTTCTTC.

This clonotype was found a few times. The chain uses TRBV7-2 and TRBJ2-1; maybe TRBD2 (7 bases). Germline V gene lookup returns CDR1 SGHTA and CDR2 FQGNSA. The CDR3 length is 14 residues. Trimming stripped 2 bases from V and 10 bases from J, with 15 bases between. For the CDR3, the DNA is TGTGCCAGCAGCTTACGGGGGGCAGTTGGAGAGCAGTTCTTC. Protein product: CASSLRGAVGEQFF.

This clonotype was counted many times. V is TRBV25-1 and J is TRBJ2-3; 7 nucleotides align to TRBD1. This CDR3 contains 14 residues. Germline V gene sequence: CDR1 MGHDK, CDR2 SYGVNS. J gave up 2 bases and V 5 bases, and 4 bases lay outside the gene matches. The CDR3 coding sequence is TGTGCCAGCAGTCTTGACAGGGCCACAGATACGCAGTATTTT. The encoded protein is CASSLDRATDTQYF.